This TCR beta chain was retrieved from a study of blood T cells in healthy people across ages. CDR3 length: 14 amino acids. Combining a sample-barcoded 5' primer with a J-beta primer mix, a second PCR ran for roughly 7 to 11 cycles. TCRdb independently ran MiXCR on the 5' RACE reads; one entry per CDR3 protein. The sample lists 1 million or so distinct CDR3 sequences, over 35% occurring once. This clonotype was recorded once. The clonotype comes from a woman between 55 and 75 years old in good health. Sequencing used blood. The chain combines TRBV12-3 or TRBV12-4 with TRBJ2-4; TRBD1 is a possible D gene (5 bases). The J call is in doubt because the DNA end fits TRBJ2-7 better. The CDR3 sequence is CASSFSASGNEQYF. Written as DNA, the CDR3 is TGTGCCAGCAGTTTCTCGGCCTCAGGGAACGAGCAGTACTTC.